This entry lists 30 T cell receptor beta chains sequenced from one sample in a study of blood T cell repertoires in COVID-19. Profiling relied on immunoSEQ multiplex PCR, and the TCRdb table lists in-frame clones only, not all of them. The sample holds 57,000 or so clones, less than 85% seen once. Sequencing was done on a sample of peripheral blood. These receptors were collected from a man in his sixties with acute or convalescent COVID-19.

The chain recombines TRBV6-5 with TRBJ1-5; D possibly corresponds to TRBD1 (6 bases). The CDR3 extends over 14 amino acids. Trimming removed 5 bases from V and 6 bases from J, with 14 bases in between. Germline CDR1 and CDR2: MNHEY and SVGAGI. The CDR3: CASSSTGSGQPQHF. CDR3 in DNA: TGTGCCAGCAGTAGCACAGGGTCGGGTCAGCCCCAGCATTTT.

Of note for this clone: Other DNA variants within this sample encode the same CDR3. This rearrangement joins TRBV15 to TRBJ2-7, with TRBD1 matching over 8 bases. This CDR3 is 14 amino acids long. The V and J ends lost 1 base and 5 bases, in that order; junction bases with no gene match: 4. Germline V gene sequence: CDR1 LNHNV, CDR2 YYDKDF (reference sequence). CDR3 amino acids: CATSRGQGFDEQYF. The CDR3 DNA follows: TGTGCCACCAGCAGAGGACAGGGGTTCGACGAGCAGTACTTC.

A few counts support this clone. This sequence joins TRBV4-3 and TRBJ1-4; perhaps TRBD1 as D (5 bases). CDR1 and CDR2 from the germline V gene are LGHNA and YSLEER. With 3 bases removed from V and 5 bases from J, the gap between germline ends came to 13 bases. The CDR3 extends over 15 amino acids. The CDR3 nucleotides read TGCGCCAGCAGCCAGCTCGACAGCCCGAATGAAAAACTGTTTTTT. Protein product: CASSQLDSPNEKLFF.

The chain employs TRBV18 and TRBJ2-2, with a tentative D call TRBD1 (6 bases). Between the trimmed V and J ends, which lost 3 bases and 1 base, there was a span of 12 bases. The V gene's germline CDR1 is KGHSH and CDR2 LQKENI. This CDR3 comprises 16 residues. The CDR3 DNA reads as TGTGCCAGCTCACCCATCATACAGGGGAACACCGGGGAGCTGTTTTTT. Its translation is CASSPIIQGNTGELFF.

V is TRBV18 and J is TRBJ2-1; D gene uncertain. The CDR3 has 13 amino acids. CDR1 is KGHSH and CDR2 is LQKENI in the germline V gene. V was shortened by 4 bases and J by 7 bases, with 11 bases between the two germline ends. In nucleotides, the CDR3 is TGTGCCAGCTCACTCAATAACCTAAATGAGCAGTTCTTC. It encodes CASSLNNLNEQFF.

The chain employs TRBV18 and TRBJ2-7; D is ambiguous. Deletions cut 4 bases from V and 0 bases from J, with 13 bases between. Per germline, CDR1 KGHSH and CDR2 LQKENI. The CDR3 consists of 15 residues. The CDR3 nucleotides read TGTGCCAGCTCACAGCTCGGTCCGAGCTCCTACGAGCAGTACTTC. Amino acid sequence: CASSQLGPSSYEQYF.

V gene TRBV11-2 combines with J gene TRBJ2-2, with D hard to call. From germline, CDR1 is SGHAT and CDR2 FQNNGV. The V and J ends lost 8 bases and 4 bases respectively, with 14 bases between them. CDR3 length: 14 amino acids. In DNA form, the CDR3 reads TGTGCCAGCGTAGCTTTTACAAGCACCGGGGAGCTGTTTTTT. It yields the protein CASVAFTSTGELFF.

This clone was picked up a small number of times. This chain joins TRBV24-1 and TRBJ1-4, with TRBD1 matching 7 bases. The CDR3 runs to 13 residues. The ends lost 7 bases at V and 5 bases at J; junction bases unmatched: 3. Germline CDR1 and CDR2: KGHDR and SFDVKD. The CDR3 region is CATRGTENEKLFF. Written as DNA, the CDR3 is TGTGCCACCAGAGGGACAGAAAATGAAAAACTGTTTTTT.

The chain is built from TRBV6-5 and TRBJ2-2, with D uncertain. V was clipped by 2 bases and J by 2 bases, with 9 bases between them. The CDR3 sequence is 15 residues long. Germline V gene lookup returns CDR1 MNHEY and CDR2 SVGAGI. The CDR3 reads CASSYGPLNTGELFF. CDR3 sequence (DNA): TGTGCCAGCAGTTACGGCCCGTTAAACACCGGGGAGCTGTTTTTT.

As regards this clone: Mismatch with germline at one junction end may stem from a read error. The chain carries TRBV3-1 (or the pseudogene TRBV3-2) and TRBJ1-3; no clear D. Germline V gene data show CDR1 as LGHDT and CDR2 as YNNKEL (reference sequence). This CDR3 is 14 amino acids long. The CDR3 sequence: CASRQDNPGNTIYF. In nucleotides, the CDR3 is TGTGCCAGCAGGCAAGACAATCCTGGAAACACCATATATTTT.

The chain carries TRBV18 and TRBJ1-2, with a tentative D call TRBD1 (6 bases). Germline CDR1 KGHSH, CDR2 LQKENI. The CDR3 totals 15 residues. V was cut by 3 bases and J by 0 bases, with 11 bases left in between. CDR3 sequence reads: CASSPWTDTNYGYTF. CDR3 nucleotide sequence: TGTGCCAGCTCACCTTGGACAGACACTAACTATGGCTACACCTTC. Supplemented by reference TRBV18 and TRBJ1-2, the full variable domain reads NAGVMQNPRHLVRRRGQEARLRCSPMKGHSHVYWYRQLPEEGLKFMVYLQKENIIDESGMPKERFSAEFPKEGPSILRIQQVVRGDSAAYFCASSPWTDTNYGYTFGSGTRLTVV.

This chain connects TRBV9 to TRBJ1-2; D not certain. The CDR3 spans 13 residues. Germline values: CDR1 SGDLS, CDR2 YYNGEE. The V and J ends lost 0 bases and 4 bases respectively, with 7 bases between them. The DNA for the CDR3 is TGTGCCAGCAGCGTAGTACCCGGCTATGGCTACACCTTC. Translation: CASSVVPGYGYTF.

The gene calls are TRBV27 and TRBJ1-4; 9 bases are a match to TRBD1. This CDR3 comprises 14 residues. The germline CDR1 and CDR2 sequences are MNHEY and SMNVEV (reference sequence). With 5 bases clipped from V and 8 bases from J, the junction kept 6 bases outside the gene matches. This CDR3 reads CASSEDRGGEKLFF. The CDR3 region has the DNA TGTGCCAGCAGTGAGGACAGGGGTGGGGAAAAACTGTTTTTT.

The chain is built from TRBV28 and TRBJ2-7, with 9 bases that match TRBD1. V lost 9 bases to trimming and J lost 9 bases; unmatched junction nucleotides: 15. The CDR3 is 14 residues long. Germline values: CDR1 MDHEN, CDR2 SYDVKM. Here the CDR3 DNA reads TGTGCCAGTACCCCGGGACAGGGTATGTGGGGGCAGTACTTC. Translation gives CASTPGQGMWGQYF.

The J gene is TRBJ1-5, the V gene TRBV30; 11 bases match TRBD1. With V trimmed by 6 bases and J by 6 bases, 7 bases remained unmatched. Germline CDR1 is GTSNPN and CDR2 is SVGIG (reference sequence). There are 14 residues in the CDR3. The CDR3, as DNA: TGTGCCTGCCAAGGACAGGGGGCAGCTCAGCCCCAGCATTTT. It yields the protein CACQGQGAAQPQHF.

This chain uses TRBV2 with TRBJ2-5; 9 nucleotides line up with TRBD1. With 11 bases clipped from V and 5 bases from J, the junction kept 6 bases outside the gene matches. The CDR3 totals 12 residues. Looked up from germline, CDR1 is SNHLY and CDR2 is FYNNEI. CDR3 bases: TGTGCCGGCGGACAGGGGACGGAGACCCAGTACTTC. It encodes CAGGQGTETQYF. The whole variable domain, remainder taken from reference TRBV2 and TRBJ2-5, is EPEVTQTPSHQVTQMGQEVILRCVPISNHLYFYWYRQILGQKVEFLVSFYNNEISEKSEIFDDQFSVERPDGSNFTLKIRSTKLEDSAMYFCAGGQGTETQYFGPGTRLLVL.

V and J are TRBV10-3 and TRBJ1-2; the match to TRBD1 covers 7 bases. Germline CDR1 ENHRY, CDR2 SYGVKD. The CDR3 is 14 residues long. V lost 4 bases to trimming and J lost 2 bases; unmatched junction nucleotides: 4. CDR3: CAISATGTNYGYTF. The CDR3 DNA is TGTGCCATCAGTGCGACAGGGACCAACTATGGCTACACCTTC.

The rearrangement uses TRBV27 and TRBJ1-6, with a weak D call TRBD1 (5 bases). Germline V lookup: CDR1 MNHEY, CDR2 SMNVEV (reference sequence). The CDR3 sequence is 15 residues long. The V end lost 6 bases, the J end lost 0 bases, and 9 bases lay between the germline ends. The CDR3 region has the DNA TGTGCCAGCAGCGACAGTAGCTCCTATAATTCACCCCTCCACTTT. It is translated as CASSDSSSYNSPLHF.

This rearrangement joins TRBV7-3 to TRBJ2-3; 11 bases are shared with TRBD2. The CDR3 is 15 residues long. V was clipped by 0 bases and J by 4 bases; unmatched bases: 0. Germline V lookup: CDR1 SGHTA, CDR2 FQGTGA. The CDR3 coding sequence is TGTGCCAGCAGCTTAACTAGCGGGAGGGCAGATACGCAGTATTTT. It translates to CASSLTSGRADTQYF.

The sample holds a few counts of this clone. Germline is not matched at one junction end, which may reflect a read error. V and J are TRBV28 and TRBJ2-7; D ambiguous. CDR3 size: 15 residues. Germline assignment: CDR1 MDHEN and CDR2 SYDVKM. The CDR3 DNA sequence: TGTGCCAGCGGTTTGCCCTCGGGTGCACCCTACGAGCAGTACTTC. Translation gives CASGLPSGAPYEQYF.

This clone was found once. The chain combines TRBV29-1 with TRBJ2-6, with D tentatively TRBD2 (7 bases). Germline CDR1 and CDR2: SQVTM and ANQGSEA. This CDR3 contains 14 residues. V was trimmed by 4 bases and J by 4 bases, leaving 11 bases between them. The CDR3 spells CSVVGGPGANVLTF. The DNA for the CDR3 is TGCAGCGTTGTCGGGGGGCCAGGGGCCAACGTCCTGACTTTC.

The chain has TRBV5-5 and TRBJ2-1; D unclear. The V gene lost 4 bases and the J gene lost 4 bases, with 18 bases spanning the gap. This CDR3 has 16 residues. Germline V gene sequence: CDR1 SGHKS, CDR2 YYEKEE (reference sequence). The CDR3 loop is CASSRMRSPSYNEQFF. The CDR3 bases are TGTGCCAGCAGCAGGATGAGGAGTCCTTCTTACAATGAGCAGTTCTTC.

This clone was found once. This chain joins TRBV4-1 and TRBJ2-5; TRBD1 is a possible D gene (7 bases). The CDR3 spans 13 residues. The V gene's germline CDR1 is MGHRA and CDR2 YSYEKL. Trimming took 6 bases from V and 5 from J, leaving 13 bases between them. CDR3 bases: TGCGCCAGCAGGCCGACAGGGAGGGAGACCCAGTACTTC. Protein: CASRPTGRETQYF.

This clone was found a few times. The chain combines TRBV14 with TRBJ1-2; D remains unclear. Trimming pared 1 base from V and 8 bases from J, leaving 14 bases between. This CDR3 has 14 residues. Per the germline V gene, CDR1 is SGHDN and CDR2 is FVKESK. The CDR3 nucleotides read TGTGCCAGCAGCCAAGTTTTAGGAGTCGGGGGCTACACCTTC. Residues: CASSQVLGVGGYTF.

The CDR3 loop is CASSPWASAGNIQYF. CDR3 coding DNA: TGTGCCAGCAGTCCTTGGGCGTCAGCGGGAAACATTCAGTACTTC. This chain links TRBV28 with TRBJ2-4; D is possibly TRBD2 (6 bases). The ends were cut back, 5 bases at V and 6 bases at J, with 17 bases in the middle. The germline gives CDR1 MDHEN, CDR2 SYDVKM. The CDR3 contains 15 residues.

The chain joins TRBV19 to TRBJ2-5; weak D call: TRBD2 (6 bases). With 3 bases removed from V and 4 bases from J, the gap between germline ends came to 12 bases. CDR1 is LNHDA and CDR2 is SQIVND in the germline V gene (reference sequence). This CDR3 is built from 14 residues. CDR3 residues: CASSMGGTGETQYF. The CDR3 bases are TGTGCCAGTAGTATGGGGGGAACTGGAGAGACCCAGTACTTC.

The chain recombines TRBV7-9 with TRBJ2-7; 12 positions match TRBD2. Germline V gene sequence: CDR1 SEHNR, CDR2 FQNEAQ (reference sequence). This CDR3 spans 17 amino acids. V dropped 2 bases and J dropped 4; count of bases not matched to a gene: 9. The DNA of the CDR3 is TGTGCCAGCAGCTTAAGCCGGACTAGCGGGAAATGGTACGAGCAGTACTTC. Translation gives CASSLSRTSGKWYEQYF.

The genes are TRBV11-2 and TRBJ1-3; the D is unclear. The germline V gene encodes CDR1 SGHAT and CDR2 FQNNGV. Trimming cost V 5 bases and J 4 bases, with 21 bases left between them. The CDR3 runs to 17 residues. The DNA of the CDR3 is TGTGCCAGCAGCCCGAGCTTGTCTAGGCTGATAGGAAACACCATATATTTT. It translates to CASSPSLSRLIGNTIYF.

Concerning this clone: One end of the junction is discordant with germline, which a read error may explain. The chain recombines TRBV11-3 with TRBJ2-1, with D unresolved. The CDR3 totals 13 residues. Germline CDR1 and CDR2: SGHNT and YENEEA. CDR3 nucleotide sequence: TGTGCCAGCAGCTTAGTTGCTTACAGTGAGCAGTTCTTC. It yields the protein CASSLVAYSEQFF.

The chain uses TRBV18 and TRBJ1-4, with a possible D match to TRBD1 (5 bases). This CDR3 has 14 residues. V lost 5 bases, J lost 0 bases, and 7 bases lay in between. Germline values: CDR1 KGHSH, CDR2 LQKENI. CDR3 residues: CASSRGATNEKLFF. The CDR3, as DNA: TGTGCCAGCTCAAGGGGTGCAACTAATGAAAAACTGTTTTTT.